This TCR beta chain originates from a study of shared clonotypes between healthy human individuals. Looking at the study overall: Aged 18 to 49, the donors were two women and a few men.

The CDR3 runs 13 residues. Trimming removed 2 bases at V and 6 bases at J, with 10 bases between. Germline V gene sequence: CDR1 MNHEY, CDR2 SMNVEV (reference sequence). The authors distributed each subset's genomic DNA evenly over several immunoSEQ plates. The assay was immunoSEQ multiplex PCR, and TCRdb's table has in-frame clones only and misses some. The sample lists over 75,000 clones; 68% were seen once. Points from the study as a whole: Genetic and exposure-history diversity was limited by the few donors.

This clone was observed many times. The antigen remains undetermined. This TCR was sampled from a young man in good health. The sequencing input was memory CD8+ T cells sorted from blood. The subset was: CD45RO+ cells pooled with CCR7-negative TemRA cells. The chain recombines TRBV27 with TRBJ1-2; D is perhaps TRBD1 (6 bases). This CDR3 reads CASSLTHRDGYTF. The CDR3 nucleotides read TGTGCCAGCAGTTTAACTCACAGGGATGGCTACACCTTC.